This passage covers 3 T cell receptor beta chains from one sample sequenced in a study of radiation and T cells in renal cell carcinoma. Sequenced by immunoSEQ multiplex PCR; TCRdb stores in-frame clones only, minus some. The table has about 43,000 clones, over 80% seen once. The time point was: blood 4 weeks post-SBRT, at nephrectomy. Stated treatment: 15 Gy SBRT to primary tumor, nephrectomy 4 weeks later. The source was blood, collected from a patient whose treatment included radiotherapy and nephrectomy. All receptors derive from a woman between 70 and 85 years old with renal cell carcinoma.

This clone came up once. J is TRBJ2-3 and V is TRBV18, with D hard to call. The germline gives CDR1 KGHSH, CDR2 LQKENI. V gave up 5 bases and J gave up 0 bases, with 15 bases separating them. The CDR3 covers 16 residues. This chain's CDR3 is CASSTQGQLSTDTQYF. In nucleotides, the CDR3 is TGTGCCAGCTCAACACAAGGCCAACTGAGCACAGATACGCAGTATTTT.

The rearrangement joins TRBV5-1 to TRBJ2-5; 9 nucleotides align to TRBD1. The germline V gene has CDR1 SGHRS and CDR2 YFSETQ. After removal of 0 bases from V and 5 bases from J, the junction contained 8 bases not matched to a gene. This CDR3 contains 16 residues. CDR3 region: CASSLVGQGHGETQYF. The CDR3 bases are TGCGCCAGCAGCTTGGTGGGACAGGGCCATGGGGAGACCCAGTACTTC.

The rearrangement uses TRBV18 and TRBJ1-1, with TRBD1 identical over 7 bases. The CDR3 loop spans 14 amino acids. The V and J ends lost 5 bases and 5 bases, in that order; junction bases with no gene match: 8. Germline V gene data show CDR1 as KGHSH and CDR2 as LQKENI. The CDR3 sequence: CASSLGQSGTEAFF. In nucleotides, the CDR3 is TGTGCCAGCTCATTGGGACAGAGTGGGACTGAAGCTTTCTTT.